This is a list of T cell receptor beta chains from one sample in a study of shared clonotypes between healthy human individuals. Sequenced by immunoSEQ multiplex PCR; TCRdb stores in-frame clones only, minus some. The sample shows 1.6 million or so clones, 96% of them seen only once. Sequencing input: naive CD4+ T cells sorted from blood. Receptors were obtained from a man aged 25-45 years in good health. Each CDR3 is given with its conserved first and last residue. The D gene is left open where the match is weak. Rows give clone size only sometimes, using once, few, many, or a class for an expanded clone.

D,size,J,V,DNA,CDR3
.,.,TRBJ1-1,TRBV6-1,TGTGCCAGCCTAGTTTGGGCAATGAACACTGAAGCTTTCTTT,CASLVWAMNTEAFF
.,.,TRBJ2-7,TRBV15,TGTGCCACCAGCAGAACCCACCGGGACTACGAGCAGTACTTC,CATSRTHRDYEQYF
.,.,TRBJ1-3,TRBV14,TGTGCCAGCAGTCCGGGGCCAAGAAACACCATATATTTT,CASSPGPRNTIYF
TRBD2,.,TRBJ2-7,TRBV5-1,TGCGCCAGCAGCTCCGGGACAGGGTCTAGCGGGAGGGCGATCGAGCAGTACTTC,CASSSGTGSSGRAIEQYF
.,.,TRBJ2-1,TRBV28,TGTGCCAGCAGTTTACGAGGGTACAATGAGCAGTTCTTC,CASSLRGYNEQFF
.,.,TRBJ1-1,TRBV28,TGTGCCAGCAGCCCGACCGGACAATTGGCGAACACTGAAGCTTTCTTT,CASSPTGQLANTEAFF
.,.,TRBJ1-1,TRBV5-4,TGTGCCAGCAGCACGCCGGGACAAACGAACACTGAAGCTTTCTTT,CASSTPGQTNTEAFF
.,.,TRBJ2-2,TRBV5-5,TGTGCCAGCAGCTCAAAAGACAGAGCGAACACCGGGGAGCTGTTTTTT,CASSSKDRANTGELFF
TRBD2,.,TRBJ2-5,TRBV5-1,TGCGCCAGCAGCTTGGGAATGGCGGGAGGGATTTCGGAGACCCAGTACTTC,CASSLGMAGGISETQYF
.,.,TRBJ1-4,TRBV18,TGTGCCAGCTCACCTACAGGGTTCAATGAAAAACTGTTTTTT,CASSPTGFNEKLFF
.,once,TRBJ1-4,TRBV5-1,TGCGCCAGCGCACGAGCCGGGGCCTTCGAAAAACTGTTTTTT,CASARAGAFEKLFF
.,.,TRBJ2-7,TRBV25-1,TGTGCCAGCACCTTCACCGGACGGACCTACGAGCAGTACTTC,CASTFTGRTYEQYF
TRBD1,.,TRBJ2-2,TRBV9,TGTGCCAGCAGCGTAGCTACGGGGACAGGTAACACCGGGGAGCTGTTTTTT,CASSVATGTGNTGELFF
TRBD1,.,TRBJ1-5,TRBV28,TGTGCCAGCAGTTCAGGACAGGGGAGCCAGCCCCAGCATTTT,CASSSGQGSQPQHF
TRBD2,.,TRBJ2-5,TRBV9,TGTGCCAGCAGCGTAGGGCTAGCGGGAGCGGGGGAGACCCAGTACTTC,CASSVGLAGAGETQYF